The entry that follows covers one T cell receptor (beta chain) sequence. These data are taken from a study of siplizumab effects on memory and regulatory T cells. The repertoire was sequenced with immunoSEQ multiplex PCR; TCRdb's copy has only in-frame clones and lacks some. The sample carries roughly 80,000 clones, roughly 86% recorded once. Sequenced sample: Tregs sorted from blood. The origin of this receptor is a human donor in good health.

CDR3 residues: CASSLRPEAFF. In nucleotides, the CDR3 is TGTGCCAGCAGTTTACGACCTGAAGCTTTCTTT. The chain links TRBV27 to TRBJ1-1; no clear D gene. The ends were cut back, 2 bases at V and 6 bases at J, with 4 bases in the middle. This CDR3 contains 11 residues. Germline V CDR1 and CDR2: MNHEY, SMNVEV (reference sequence).